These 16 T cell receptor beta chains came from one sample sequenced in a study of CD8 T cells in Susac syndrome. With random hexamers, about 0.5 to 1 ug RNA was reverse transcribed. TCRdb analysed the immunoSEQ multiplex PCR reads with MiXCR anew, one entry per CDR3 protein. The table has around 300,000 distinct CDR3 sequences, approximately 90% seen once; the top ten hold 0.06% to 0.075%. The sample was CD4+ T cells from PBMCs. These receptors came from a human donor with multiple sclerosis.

CDR3 in DNA: TGCGCCAGCAGCTTAACTAACCGGGACATCGACAATGAGCAGTTCTTC. Its translation is CASSLTNRDIDNEQFF. The V gene is TRBV5-1, the J gene TRBJ2-1; weak D call: TRBD1 (6 bases). V lost 2 bases and J 5 bases, leaving 17 bases between the germline ends. The CDR3 sequence is 16 residues long. Germline assignment: CDR1 SGHRS and CDR2 YFSETQ.

CDR3 loop: CASSFGGARETQYF. DNA of the CDR3: TGTGCCAGCAGTTTCGGGGGCGCGAGGGAGACCCAGTACTTC. The chain carries TRBV2 and TRBJ2-5; D is tentatively TRBD1 or TRBD2 (6 bases each). This CDR3 comprises 14 residues. Trimming took off 5 bases at V and 5 bases at J, with 15 bases between the two ends. CDR1 is SNHLY and CDR2 is FYNNEI in the germline V gene.

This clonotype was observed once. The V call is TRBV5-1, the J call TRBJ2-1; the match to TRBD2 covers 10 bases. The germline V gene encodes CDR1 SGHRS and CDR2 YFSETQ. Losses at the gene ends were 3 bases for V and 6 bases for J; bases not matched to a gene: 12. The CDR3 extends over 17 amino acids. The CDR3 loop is CASSSANLAGVSNEQFF. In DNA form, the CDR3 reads TGCGCCAGCAGCTCTGCTAACCTAGCGGGAGTCTCCAATGAGCAGTTCTTC.

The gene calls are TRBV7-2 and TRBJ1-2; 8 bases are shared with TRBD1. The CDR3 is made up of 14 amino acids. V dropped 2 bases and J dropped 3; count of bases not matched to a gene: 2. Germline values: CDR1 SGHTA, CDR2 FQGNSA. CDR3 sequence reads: CASSLPTGDYGYTF. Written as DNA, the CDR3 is TGTGCCAGCAGCTTACCGACAGGGGACTATGGCTACACCTTC.

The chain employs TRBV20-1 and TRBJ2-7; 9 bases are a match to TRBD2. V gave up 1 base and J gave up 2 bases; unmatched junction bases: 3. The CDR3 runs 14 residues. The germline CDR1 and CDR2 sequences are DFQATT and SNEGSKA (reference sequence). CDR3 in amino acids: CSARVSGSTYEQYF. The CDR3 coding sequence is TGCAGTGCTAGAGTTAGCGGGAGTACCTACGAGCAGTACTTC.

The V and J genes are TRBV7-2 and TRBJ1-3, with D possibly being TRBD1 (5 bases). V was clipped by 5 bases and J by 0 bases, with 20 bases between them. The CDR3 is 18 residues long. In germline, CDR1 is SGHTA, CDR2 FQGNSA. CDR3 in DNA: TGTGCCAGCAGCCTCACCTCGGGGGGGACTCGCTCTGGAAACACCATATATTTT. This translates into CASSLTSGGTRSGNTIYF.

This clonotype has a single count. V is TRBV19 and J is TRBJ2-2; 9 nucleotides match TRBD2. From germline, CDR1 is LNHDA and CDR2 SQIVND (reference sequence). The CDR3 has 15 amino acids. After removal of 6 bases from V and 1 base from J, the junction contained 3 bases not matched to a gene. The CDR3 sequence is CASRKTSGNTGELFF. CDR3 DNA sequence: TGTGCCAGTAGGAAGACTAGCGGGAACACCGGGGAGCTGTTTTTT.

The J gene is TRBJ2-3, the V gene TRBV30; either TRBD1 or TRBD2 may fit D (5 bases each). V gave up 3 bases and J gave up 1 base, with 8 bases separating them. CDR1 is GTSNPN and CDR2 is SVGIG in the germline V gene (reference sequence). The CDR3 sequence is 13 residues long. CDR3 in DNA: TGTGCCTGGAGACGGGACCGCACAGATACGCAGTATTTT. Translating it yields CAWRRDRTDTQYF.

The CDR3 DNA sequence: TGTGCCAGCAGTGAACTAGGGGGGGGCGCAGCCTACGAGCAGTACTTC. Translation: CASSELGGGAAYEQYF. This chain uses TRBV2 with TRBJ2-7, with D perhaps matching TRBD2 (7 bases). V shed 2 bases and J shed 2 bases, with 16 bases lying between them. CDR3 length equals 16 residues. Germline assignment: CDR1 SNHLY and CDR2 FYNNEI.

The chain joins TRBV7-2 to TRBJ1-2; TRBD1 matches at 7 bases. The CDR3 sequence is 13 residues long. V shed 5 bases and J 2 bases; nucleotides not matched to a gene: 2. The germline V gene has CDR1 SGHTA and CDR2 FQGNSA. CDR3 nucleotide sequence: TGTGCCAGCAGCGGACAGGTGAACTATGGCTACACCTTC. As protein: CASSGQVNYGYTF.

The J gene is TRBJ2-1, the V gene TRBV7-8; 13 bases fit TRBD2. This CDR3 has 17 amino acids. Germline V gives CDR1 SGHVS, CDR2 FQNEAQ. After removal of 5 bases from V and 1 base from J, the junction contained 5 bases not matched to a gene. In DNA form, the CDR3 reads TGTGCCAGCAGCAGCAGGACTAGCGGGAGATCCTACAATGAGCAGTTCTTC. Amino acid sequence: CASSSRTSGRSYNEQFF.

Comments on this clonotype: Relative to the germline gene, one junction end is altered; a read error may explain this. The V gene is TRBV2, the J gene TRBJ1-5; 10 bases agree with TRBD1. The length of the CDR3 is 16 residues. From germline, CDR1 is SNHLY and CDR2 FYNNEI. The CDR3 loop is CASSGGTGDSNQLQHF. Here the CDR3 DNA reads TGTGCCAGCAGTGGAGGGACAGGGGATAGCAATCAGCTCCAGCATTTT.

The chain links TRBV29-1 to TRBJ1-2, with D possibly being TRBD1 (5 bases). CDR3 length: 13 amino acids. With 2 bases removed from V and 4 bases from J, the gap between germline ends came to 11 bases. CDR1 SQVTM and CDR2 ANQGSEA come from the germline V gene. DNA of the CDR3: TGCAGCGTTGAAACCTCCGGGGGCTATGGCTACACCTTC. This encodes CSVETSGGYGYTF. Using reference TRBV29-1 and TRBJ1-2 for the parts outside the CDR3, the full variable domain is SAVISQKPSRDICQRGTSLTIQCQVDSQVTMMFWYRQQPGQSLTLIATANQGSEATYESGFVIDKFPISRPNLTFSTLTVSNMSPEDSSIYLCSVETSGGYGYTFGSGTRLTVV.

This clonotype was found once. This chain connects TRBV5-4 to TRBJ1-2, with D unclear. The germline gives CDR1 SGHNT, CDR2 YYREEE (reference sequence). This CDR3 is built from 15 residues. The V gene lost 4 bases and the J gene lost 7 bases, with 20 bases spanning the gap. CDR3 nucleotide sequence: TGTGCCAGCAGCCCTGGAAAACGGGGATTCCCTGGCTACACCTTC. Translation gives CASSPGKRGFPGYTF.

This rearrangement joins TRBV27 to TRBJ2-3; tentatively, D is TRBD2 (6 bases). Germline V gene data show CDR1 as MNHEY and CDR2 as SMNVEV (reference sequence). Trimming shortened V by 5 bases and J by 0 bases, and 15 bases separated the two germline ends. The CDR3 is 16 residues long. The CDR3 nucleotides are TGTGCCAGCAGTCCACGTGATAGCGGTAGCACAGATACGCAGTATTTT. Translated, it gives CASSPRDSGSTDTQYF.

The CDR3 is CASTLAGSTDTQYF. CDR3 coding DNA: TGCGCCAGCACCTTAGCGGGGAGCACAGATACGCAGTATTTT. The chain is built from TRBV5-1 and TRBJ2-3, with TRBD2 matching over 8 bases. Germline V gene sequence: CDR1 SGHRS, CDR2 YFSETQ. The CDR3 contains 14 residues. The V and J ends lost 6 bases and 0 bases, in that order; junction bases with no gene match: 3.